The 27 T cell receptor beta chains below come from one sample, sequenced in a study of blood T cell repertoires in COVID-19. Profiled with immunoSEQ multiplex PCR; TCRdb holds only in-frame clones, not every one. The sample consists of some 340,000 clones, 85% of them appearing once. Sequences were obtained from peripheral blood. These receptors originate from a woman aged 18-35 years with acute or convalescent COVID-19.

The V gene is TRBV14, the J gene TRBJ1-1; tentative D call: TRBD1 (6 bases). The CDR3 loop spans 15 amino acids. CDR1 is SGHDN, CDR2 FVKESK, per germline. V was shortened by 3 bases and J by 0 bases, with 11 bases between the two germline ends. CDR3 in amino acids: CASSQGSGVNTEAFF. DNA of the CDR3: TGTGCCAGCAGCCAGGGGTCAGGGGTGAACACTGAAGCTTTCTTT.

In this sample, this clone turned up once. CDR3 in amino acids: CASSIQGNPEAFF. For the CDR3, the DNA is TGTGCCAGTAGTATCCAGGGTAATCCTGAAGCTTTCTTT. The V and J genes are TRBV19 and TRBJ1-1; D possibly corresponds to TRBD1 (5 bases). Germline CDR1 LNHDA, CDR2 SQIVND (reference sequence). This CDR3 spans 13 amino acids. V dropped 3 bases and J dropped 6 bases, with 11 bases sitting between them. The full variable domain, its missing parts supplied by reference TRBV19 and TRBJ1-1, is DGGITQSPKYLFRKEGQNVTLSCEQNLNHDAMYWYRQDPGQGLRLIYYSQIVNDFQKGDIAEGYSVSREKKESFPLTVTSAQKNPTAFYLCASSIQGNPEAFFGQGTRLTVV.

The J gene is TRBJ2-3, the V gene TRBV7-3; 9 bases line up with TRBD2. Trimming at V came to 5 bases and at J to 3 bases, leaving 9 bases not matched to a gene. This CDR3 is 16 amino acids long. Germline V CDR1 and CDR2: SGHTA, FQGTGA. For the CDR3, the DNA is TGTGCCAGCAGCCCCCCCGGACTAGCGAGTACAGATACGCAGTATTTT. As protein: CASSPPGLASTDTQYF.

The chain uses TRBV30 and TRBJ1-5; D might be TRBD1 (6 bases). The germline CDR1 and CDR2 sequences are GTSNPN and SVGIG (reference sequence). The CDR3 covers 14 residues. Deletions cut 3 bases from V and 1 base from J, with 10 bases between. CDR3 in amino acids: CAWRQDRSNQPQHF. CDR3 DNA sequence: TGTGCCTGGAGGCAAGACAGGAGCAATCAGCCCCAGCATTTT.

The chain couples TRBV19 to TRBJ1-1; TRBD1 might be the D (6 bases). CDR3 size: 15 residues. Trimming left V 3 bases short and J 1 base short, with 12 bases between. The germline V gene has CDR1 LNHDA and CDR2 SQIVND (reference sequence). The CDR3, as DNA: TGTGCCAGTAGTATGGGACCGACAGGGAACACTGAAGCTTTCTTT. Encoded protein: CASSMGPTGNTEAFF.

V and J are TRBV2 and TRBJ1-6, with a weak D call TRBD1 (6 bases). CDR1 is SNHLY and CDR2 is FYNNEI in the germline V gene. V lost 8 bases to trimming and J lost 6 bases, with 11 bases between them. The CDR3 runs to 13 residues. The CDR3 loop is CASLWDTNSPLHF. The CDR3 coding sequence is TGTGCCAGCCTCTGGGACACTAATTCACCCCTCCACTTT.

The chain employs TRBV19 and TRBJ2-7; 8 bases map to TRBD1. The junction had 11 bases not matched to a gene; V was cut back by 6 bases and J by 4 bases. Germline CDR1 reads LNHDA; CDR2 reads SQIVND (reference sequence). This CDR3 region has 15 residues. This CDR3 is CASSDRDRSKYEQYF. The CDR3 DNA follows: TGTGCCAGTAGCGACCGGGACAGGTCTAAGTACGAGCAGTACTTC. The variable domain in full, with the rest retrieved from reference TRBV19 and TRBJ2-7, is DGGITQSPKYLFRKEGQNVTLSCEQNLNHDAMYWYRQDPGQGLRLIYYSQIVNDFQKGDIAEGYSVSREKKESFPLTVTSAQKNPTAFYLCASSDRDRSKYEQYFGPGTRLTVT.

The CDR3 protein is CASSSTGYQETQYF. Here the CDR3 DNA reads TGTGCCAGCAGTTCTACAGGGTACCAAGAGACCCAGTACTTC. The chain recombines TRBV2 with TRBJ2-5; a possible D gene is TRBD1 (6 bases). The V gene's germline CDR1 is SNHLY and CDR2 FYNNEI. This CDR3 has 14 amino acids. The ends were cut back, 5 bases at V and 0 bases at J, with 10 bases in the middle. Variable domain in full (rest from reference TRBV2 and TRBJ2-5): EPEVTQTPSHQVTQMGQEVILRCVPISNHLYFYWYRQILGQKVEFLVSFYNNEISEKSEIFDDQFSVERPDGSNFTLKIRSTKLEDSAMYFCASSSTGYQETQYFGPGTRLLVL.

The rearrangement uses TRBV5-1 and TRBJ2-5; 9 positions match TRBD2. The CDR3 extends over 16 amino acids. V lost 4 bases, J lost 5 bases, and 12 bases stayed unmatched. CDR1 is SGHRS and CDR2 is YFSETQ in the germline V gene. CDR3 sequence: CASSRGDSGSFETQYF. The DNA of the CDR3 is TGCGCCAGCAGCCGGGGGGATAGCGGGAGCTTCGAGACCCAGTACTTC.

The chain links TRBV13 to TRBJ1-1; 9 nucleotides line up with TRBD1. Germline CDR1 is PRHDT and CDR2 is FYEKMQ (reference sequence). The CDR3 has 14 amino acids. With 5 bases clipped from V and 5 bases from J, the junction kept 6 bases outside the gene matches. The CDR3 spells CASSQMGQGTEAFF. The CDR3, as DNA: TGTGCCAGCAGCCAAATGGGACAGGGAACTGAAGCTTTCTTT.

On this clone: The same CDR3 also results from other DNA sequences found in this sample. The genes are TRBV5-1 and TRBJ1-1; tentative D call: TRBD1 (5 bases). V lost 0 bases to trimming and J lost 1 base, with 7 bases between them. The length of the CDR3 is 14 residues. Per germline, CDR1 SGHRS and CDR2 YFSETQ. CDR3 region: CASSLDGGNTEAFF. The CDR3 nucleotides read TGCGCCAGCAGCTTGGACGGGGGGAACACTGAAGCTTTCTTT.

This clone was picked up one time. The rearrangement links TRBV30 to TRBJ1-6, with 8 nucleotides matching TRBD1. V was clipped by 2 bases and J by 9 bases; unmatched bases: 9. CDR1 is GTSNPN and CDR2 is SVGIG in the germline V gene (reference sequence). This CDR3 has 15 residues. The CDR3 DNA reads as TGTGCCTGGAGTTTAGGGCGGCAGGGGGCTTCACCCCTCCACTTT. Protein product: CAWSLGRQGASPLHF.

Remarks on this clone: One junction end disagrees with the germline gene, perhaps due to a read error. This chain uses TRBV5-6 with TRBJ1-1; 10 bases map to TRBD1. This CDR3 region has 15 residues. From germline, CDR1 is SGHDT and CDR2 YYEEEE. Here the CDR3 reads CASSLGGQGDTEAFF. CDR3 DNA sequence: TGTGCCAGCAGTTTGGGAGGACAGGGGGACACTGAAGCTTTCTTT.

V gene TRBV20-1 combines with J gene TRBJ1-2; D gene unclear. This CDR3 is 11 amino acids long. V dropped 3 bases and J dropped 4 bases, with 6 bases sitting between them. Germline V gives CDR1 DFQATT, CDR2 SNEGSKA (reference sequence). Written as DNA, the CDR3 is TGCAGTGCTAGTTACGGCTATGGCTACACCTTC. This codes for CSASYGYGYTF.

The V and J genes are TRBV9 and TRBJ1-1; D not certain. CDR3 length: 17 residues. V lost 3 bases, J lost 0 bases, and 18 bases lay in between. Germline values: CDR1 SGDLS, CDR2 YYNGEE. CDR3 bases: TGTGCCAGCAGCGAGAGCGAAGGTTATGAGGTGAACACTGAAGCTTTCTTT. Protein sequence: CASSESEGYEVNTEAFF. Full variable domain (missing parts from reference TRBV9 and TRBJ1-1): DSGVTQTPKHLITATGQRVTLRCSPRSGDLSVYWYQQSLDQGLQFLIQYYNGEERAKGNILERFSAQQFPDLHSELNLSSLELGDSALYFCASSESEGYEVNTEAFFGQGTRLTVV.

The J gene is TRBJ1-2, the V gene TRBV28; 11 bases map to TRBD1. The CDR3 contains 15 residues. V shed 3 bases and J 8 bases; nucleotides not matched to a gene: 8. The germline V gene encodes CDR1 MDHEN and CDR2 SYDVKM. The CDR3 is CASSFRDRGSWGYTF. The CDR3 DNA follows: TGTGCCAGCAGTTTCCGGGACAGGGGGTCATGGGGCTACACCTTC.

V gene TRBV27 combines with J gene TRBJ1-1, with unresolved D. The germline CDR1 and CDR2 sequences are MNHEY and SMNVEV (reference sequence). The ends were cut back, 2 bases at V and 3 bases at J, with 7 bases in the middle. This CDR3 has 13 residues. Here the CDR3 reads CASSLREDTEAFF. Here the CDR3 DNA reads TGTGCCAGCAGTTTAAGGGAGGACACTGAAGCTTTCTTT.

This sequence joins TRBV2 and TRBJ2-1; 7 nucleotides line up with TRBD2. Trimming at V came to 4 bases and at J to 10 bases, leaving 4 bases not matched to a gene. The CDR3 is made up of 12 amino acids. Germline V gene lookup returns CDR1 SNHLY and CDR2 FYNNEI. The CDR3 nucleotides read TGTGCCAGCAGTGGACTAGCAAGCGAGCAGTTCTTC. This gives the protein CASSGLASEQFF.

The chain is built from TRBV5-4 and TRBJ1-1, with 7 bases identical to TRBD1. V shed 0 bases, J shed 7 bases, and the junction held 6 bases outside the gene matches. Germline CDR1 SGHNT, CDR2 YYREEE (reference sequence). The CDR3 sequence is 14 residues long. CDR3 region: CASSLVTGVSEAFF. In DNA form, the CDR3 reads TGTGCCAGCAGCTTGGTAACAGGGGTAAGTGAAGCTTTCTTT. Looking up the rest from reference TRBV5-4 and TRBJ1-1 gives the full variable domain: ETGVTQSPTHLIKTRGQQVTLRCSSQSGHNTVSWYQQALGQGPQFIFQYYREEENGRGNFPPRFSGLQFPNYSSELNVNALELDDSALYLCASSLVTGVSEAFFGQGTRLTVV.

With respect to this clone: Other DNA variants within this sample encode the same CDR3. This chain links TRBV27 with TRBJ1-5, with D maybe TRBD1 (5 bases). Germline lookup yields CDR1 MNHEY and CDR2 SMNVEV (reference sequence). This CDR3 has 14 residues. Trimming cost V 2 bases and J 1 base, with 6 bases left between them. The CDR3 region has the DNA TGTGCCAGCAGTTTAGGGGGGAGCAATCAGCCCCAGCATTTT. It codes for CASSLGGSNQPQHF.

The chain employs TRBV9 and TRBJ2-2; 7 nucleotides align to TRBD2. Per the germline V gene, CDR1 is SGDLS and CDR2 is YYNGEE. V shed 0 bases and J 5 bases; nucleotides not matched to a gene: 10. The CDR3 loop spans 17 amino acids. The CDR3 region is CASSVAGGGPFTGELFF. The CDR3 DNA reads as TGTGCCAGCAGCGTAGCTGGGGGAGGGCCATTTACCGGGGAGCTGTTTTTT.

This clone was picked up one time. The J gene is TRBJ2-5, the V gene TRBV29-1, with D unresolved. V lost 2 bases to trimming and J lost 2 bases, with 9 bases between them. Germline V gene sequence: CDR1 SQVTM, CDR2 ANQGSEA. This CDR3 region has 13 residues. This CDR3 is CSVENPGQETQYF. CDR3 in DNA: TGCAGCGTTGAAAACCCAGGTCAAGAGACCCAGTACTTC.

V usage is TRBV27 and J usage is TRBJ1-5, with D hard to call. The CDR3 runs to 14 residues. Germline V gives CDR1 MNHEY, CDR2 SMNVEV (reference sequence). V lost 10 bases and J 0 bases, leaving 13 bases between the germline ends. CDR3 coding DNA: TGTGCCAACGTCCGAGGGAATAGCAATCAGCCCCAGCATTTT. This encodes CANVRGNSNQPQHF.

This chain connects TRBV6-6 to TRBJ1-5; D may be TRBD1 (6 bases). Germline V CDR1 and CDR2: MNHNY, SVGAGI (reference sequence). This CDR3 region has 15 residues. Trimming shortened V by 6 bases and J by 3 bases, and 15 bases separated the two germline ends. CDR3 protein: CASSILGTNNQPQHF. CDR3 in DNA: TGTGCCAGCAGCATACTGGGGACAAACAATCAGCCCCAGCATTTT.

The chain couples TRBV15 to TRBJ2-6; the D gene is possibly TRBD1 (6 bases). The CDR3 length is 19 residues. Trimming shortened V by 3 bases and J by 4 bases, and 22 bases separated the two germline ends. CDR1 LNHNV and CDR2 YYDKDF come from the germline V gene (reference sequence). The CDR3 here is CATSSEGVQGKSGANVLTF. CDR3 DNA sequence: TGTGCCACCAGCAGTGAGGGGGTGCAGGGGAAATCAGGGGCCAACGTCCTGACTTTC.

The chain uses TRBV10-2 and TRBJ2-3; 8 bases agree with TRBD1. The CDR3 covers 16 residues. With V trimmed by 7 bases and J by 1 base, 10 bases remained unmatched. Germline V CDR1 and CDR2: WSHSY, SAAADI. CDR3 protein: CASIDGKTGGTDTQYF. CDR3 in DNA: TGCGCCAGCATAGATGGGAAGACAGGGGGCACAGATACGCAGTATTTT.

This clone was counted a few times. The rearrangement joins TRBV7-9 to TRBJ1-1; D not resolved. Deletions cut 6 bases from V and 6 bases from J, with 14 bases between. This CDR3 comprises 13 residues. Per germline, CDR1 SEHNR and CDR2 FQNEAQ (reference sequence). The CDR3 region is CASSPLMDSEAFF. The CDR3 DNA reads TGTGCCAGCAGTCCCCTAATGGACTCTGAAGCTTTCTTT.